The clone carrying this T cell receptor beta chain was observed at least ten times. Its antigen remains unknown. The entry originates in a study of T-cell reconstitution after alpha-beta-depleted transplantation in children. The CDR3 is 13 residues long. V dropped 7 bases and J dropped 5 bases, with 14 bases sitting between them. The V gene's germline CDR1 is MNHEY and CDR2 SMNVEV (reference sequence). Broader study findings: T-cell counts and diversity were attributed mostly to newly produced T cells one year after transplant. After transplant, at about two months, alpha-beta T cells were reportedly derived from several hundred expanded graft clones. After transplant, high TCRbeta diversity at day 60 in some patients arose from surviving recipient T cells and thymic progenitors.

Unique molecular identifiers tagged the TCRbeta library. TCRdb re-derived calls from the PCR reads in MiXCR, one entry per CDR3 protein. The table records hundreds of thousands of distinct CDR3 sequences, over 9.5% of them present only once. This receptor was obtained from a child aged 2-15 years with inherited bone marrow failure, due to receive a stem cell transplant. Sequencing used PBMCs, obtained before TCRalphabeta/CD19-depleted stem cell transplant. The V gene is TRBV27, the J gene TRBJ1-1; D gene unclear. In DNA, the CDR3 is TGTGCCAGCACCCCACGGACGGGTACTGAAGCTTTCTTT. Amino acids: CASTPRTGTEAFF.